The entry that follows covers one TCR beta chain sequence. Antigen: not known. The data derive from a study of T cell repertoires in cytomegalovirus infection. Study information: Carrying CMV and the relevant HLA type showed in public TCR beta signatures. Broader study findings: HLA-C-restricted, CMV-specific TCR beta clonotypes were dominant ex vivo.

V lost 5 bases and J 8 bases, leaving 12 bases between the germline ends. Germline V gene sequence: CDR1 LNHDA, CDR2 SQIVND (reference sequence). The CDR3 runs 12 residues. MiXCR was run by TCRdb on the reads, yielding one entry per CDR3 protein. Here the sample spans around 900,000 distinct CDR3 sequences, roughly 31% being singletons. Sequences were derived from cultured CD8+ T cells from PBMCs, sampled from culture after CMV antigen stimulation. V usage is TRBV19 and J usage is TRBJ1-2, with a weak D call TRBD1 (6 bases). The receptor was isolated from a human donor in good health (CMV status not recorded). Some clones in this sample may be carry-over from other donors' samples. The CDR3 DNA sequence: TGTGCCAGTAGTCAGGGGCTCGACGGCTACACCTTC. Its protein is CASSQGLDGYTF. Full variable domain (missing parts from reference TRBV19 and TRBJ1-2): DGGITQSPKYLFRKEGQNVTLSCEQNLNHDAMYWYRQDPGQGLRLIYYSQIVNDFQKGDIAEGYSVSREKKESFPLTVTSAQKNPTAFYLCASSQGLDGYTFGSGTRLTVV.